This entry describes one T cell receptor beta chain. Measured with immunoSEQ multiplex PCR; TCRdb has only the in-frame clones, and not every one. The sample lists 99,000 or so clones; about 91% were seen once. This record comes from a study of blood T cell repertoires in COVID-19. Whole-study context: Sites in the United States, Italy and Spain provided acute and convalescent COVID-19 samples.

The CDR3 consists of 16 residues. CDR1 and CDR2 from the germline V gene are SGDLS and YYNGEE. The ends were cut back, 1 base at V and 0 bases at J, with 10 bases in the middle. This clonotype was sampled from a human donor in a cohort sampled during active COVID-19. The V and J genes are TRBV9 and TRBJ2-2; TRBD2 might be the D (5 bases). Sequenced: peripheral blood. CDR3 residues: CASSVWGAPNTGELFF. CDR3 sequence (DNA): TGTGCCAGCAGCGTATGGGGAGCGCCGAACACCGGGGAGCTGTTTTTT.